Detailed here is one T cell receptor beta chain. Each PCR had synthetic TCR analog templates added to it as a spike-in. The table came from immunoSEQ multiplex PCR; TCRdb's copy has only in-frame clones and leaves some out. There are more than 45,000 clones in the sample; 82% occur only once, and roughly 4.5% lies in the top ten. Trimming removed 6 bases at V and 0 bases at J, with 12 bases between. CDR3 length: 15 residues. Germline CDR1 reads MDHEN; CDR2 reads SYDVKM. This record belongs to a study of PD-L1 blockade in urothelial cancer. Whole-study context: Each participant's history included 0 to 3 prior chemotherapy regimens.

The sequencing used PBMCs, collected around atezolizumab (anti-PD-L1) treatment. The source is a man aged 65-85 years with urothelial cancer. This rearrangement joins TRBV28 to TRBJ1-5; D not resolved. CDR3 residues: CASSSPPGSNQPQHF. DNA of the CDR3: TGTGCCAGCAGCTCTCCACCGGGTAGCAATCAGCCCCAGCATTTT. Full variable domain (outside the CDR3, taken from reference TRBV28 and TRBJ1-5): DVKVTQSSRYLVKRTGEKVFLECVQDMDHENMFWYRQDPGLGLRLIYFSYDVKMKEKGDIPEGYSVSREKKERFSLILESASTNQTSMYLCASSSPPGSNQPQHFGDGTRLSIL.